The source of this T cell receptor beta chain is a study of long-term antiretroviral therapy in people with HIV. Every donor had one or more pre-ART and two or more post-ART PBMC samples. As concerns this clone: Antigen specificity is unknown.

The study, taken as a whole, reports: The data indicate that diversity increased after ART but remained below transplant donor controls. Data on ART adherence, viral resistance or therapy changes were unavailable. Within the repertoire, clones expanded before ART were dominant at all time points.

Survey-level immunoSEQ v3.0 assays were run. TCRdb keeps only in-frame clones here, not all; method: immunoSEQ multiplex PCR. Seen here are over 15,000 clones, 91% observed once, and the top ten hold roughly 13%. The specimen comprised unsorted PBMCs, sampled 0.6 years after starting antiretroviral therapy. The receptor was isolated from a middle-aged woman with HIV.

CDR3 in DNA: TGTGCCAGCAGTTACTCTGGGGACACAGATACGCAGTATTTT. It specifies CASSYSGDTDTQYF. The V call is TRBV6-5, the J call TRBJ2-3; D is ambiguous. CDR3 size: 14 residues. Trimming cost V 0 bases and J 2 bases, with 6 bases left between them. The germline CDR1 and CDR2 sequences are MNHEY and SVGAGI.